This is a list of T cell receptor beta chains from one sample in a study of T-cell reconstitution after alpha-beta-depleted transplantation in children. TCRdb re-called the PCR reads with MiXCR, one entry per CDR3 protein. Of more than 60,000 distinct CDR3 sequences in the sample, more than 5.5% were seen once. The sequencing used PBMCs from the stem cell graft donor, collected from the stem cell graft. Every receptor here comes from a human donor who donated a stem cell graft to a child with acute lymphoblastic leukemia. The CDR3 runs from the conserved cysteine through the conserved F or W. The order of the fields is V gene, clone size, J gene, D gene, CDR3 DNA, CDR3 protein. A D gene is named only where the DNA matches it firmly. Size is stated for part of the rows, as once, few or many counts, or as a class when the clone is expanded.

TRBV4-2	-	TRBJ1-2	TRBD1	TGTGCCAGCAGCCACCCAGGGGGTTTAGTCTATGGCTACACCTTC	CASSHPGGLVYGYTF
TRBV12-3/TRBV12-4	many	TRBJ1-5	-	TGTGCCAGCAGTTTTTTTGGGGAGGGTCAGCCCCAGCATTTT	CASSFFGEGQPQHF
TRBV5-1	many	TRBJ2-1	TRBD2	TGCGCCAGCAGCCTTGAAGGGACTAGAGTAGGTGAGCAGTTCTTC	CASSLEGTRVGEQFF
TRBV19	-	TRBJ1-5	-	TGTGCCAGTAGTATTTTCGGCAGGGGACAGCCCCAGCATTTT	CASSIFGRGQPQHF
TRBV20-1	many	TRBJ2-2	TRBD2	TGCAGTGCTAGAGATGCGGGAGTTCCAACCGGGGAGCTGTTTTTT	CSARDAGVPTGELFF
TRBV28	many	TRBJ2-2	-	TGTGCCAGCACCCCCTCCCAAACCGGGGAGCTGTTTTTT	CASTPSQTGELFF
TRBV23-1	-	TRBJ1-4	TRBD1	TGCGCCAGCAGTCAATCGAAGTCGAGACAGGGGCATGAAAAACTGTTTTTT	CASSQSKSRQGHEKLFF
TRBV7-2	once	TRBJ2-6	-	TGTGCCAGCAGCTTAACTTGGACTGGGGCCAACGTCCTGACTTTC	CASSLTWTGANVLTF
TRBV3-1	many	TRBJ1-6	-	TGTGCCAGCAGGTCGGGGGGTCGTAATTCACCCCTCCACTTT	CASRSGGRNSPLHF
TRBV12-3/TRBV12-4	-	TRBJ2-7	TRBD2	TGTGCCAGCAGTCCTCCAGGGAGGGGAGGCTGGGGGACCTACGAGCAGTACTTC	CASSPPGRGGWGTYEQYF
TRBV5-1	many	TRBJ2-1	TRBD2	TGCGCCAGCAGCTCTGGGGGGGATGAGCAGTTCTTC	CASSSGGDEQFF
TRBV27	-	TRBJ1-5	-	TGTGCCAGCAGTTGGGAGGGTCATGGCAATCAGCCCCAGCATTTT	CASSWEGHGNQPQHF
TRBV28	many	TRBJ2-5	-	TGTGCCAGCAGTTCCCATGGGGGGAGAATCAGAGAGACCCAGTACTTC	CASSSHGGRIRETQYF
TRBV19	many	TRBJ2-2	-	TGTGCCAGTAAATTCCGGAACACCGGGGAGCTGTTTTTT	CASKFRNTGELFF
TRBV12-3/TRBV12-4	many	TRBJ1-5	-	TGCAGCAGTTCTGCGGAGAATCAGCCCCAGCATTTT	CSSSAENQPQHF
TRBV5-1	many	TRBJ2-1	TRBD2	TGCGCCAGCAGCATACGACTAGCGGGAGGACCTAATGAGCAGTTCTTC	CASSIRLAGGPNEQFF
TRBV5-5	few	TRBJ2-3	-	TGTGCCAGCAGCGGAACTTTCCGGGACAGGGTTGGGCAACTAGCGGAAGATACGCAGTATTTT	CASSGTFRDRVGQLAEDTQYF
TRBV3-1	few	TRBJ1-5	-	TGTGCCAGCAGCCCCCAACCGAGCCAGCCCCAGCATTTT	CASSPQPSQPQHF
TRBV5-1	many	TRBJ2-5	-	TGCGCCAGCAGCCTCGTTGGGGCGGGACTAAGCAGGGGTGAGACCCAGTACTTC	CASSLVGAGLSRGETQYF
TRBV21-1	many	TRBJ2-7	-	TGTGCCAGCAGCAAGAGTAGTCGCTTCTACGAGCAGTACTTC	CASSKSSRFYEQYF
TRBV29-1	many	TRBJ2-6	TRBD1	TGCAGCGTGCGACAGGGACAGTCTGGGGCCAACGTCCTGACTTTC	CSVRQGQSGANVLTF
TRBV11-2	many	TRBJ2-1	TRBD2	TGTGCCAGCGGAGGAGCGGGGGGGCTGAATGAGCAGTTCTTC	CASGGAGGLNEQFF
TRBV5-5	many	TRBJ1-2	-	TGTGCCAGCAGCTTGACGGGGGGTCTAAGTGATGGCTACACCTTC	CASSLTGGLSDGYTF
TRBV4-2	many	TRBJ2-1	-	TGTGCCAGCAGCCAAGAATGGGAAACAGCAGGGCAGTTCTTC	CASSQEWETAGQFF
TRBV20-1	many	TRBJ2-7	TRBD2	TGCAGTGCCCCCTGGGGACTAGCGGCAGACGAGCAGTACTTC	CSAPWGLAADEQYF
TRBV5-1	-	TRBJ2-2	-	TGCGCCAGCAGCTTGGACCCAGCGAACACCGGGGAGCTGTTTTTT	CASSLDPANTGELFF
TRBV11-2	many	TRBJ1-6	-	TGTGCCAGCAGAGCCCCCGGGGGAGAGGGAGGTTCACCCCTCCACTTT	CASRAPGGEGGSPLHF
TRBV4-1	-	TRBJ1-1	-	TGCGCCAGCAGCCATTTTTCGGAGGGTGGCACTGAAGCTTTCTTT	CASSHFSEGGTEAFF
TRBV27	many	TRBJ1-4	TRBD1	TGTGCCAGCAGTTTGGCCGGGACAGGGTACGAAAAACTGTTTTTT	CASSLAGTGYEKLFF
TRBV5-1	-	TRBJ1-2	TRBD1	TGCGCCAGCAGCTTGGACAGGGGTGGCTACACCTTC	CASSLDRGGYTF
TRBV3-1	many	TRBJ1-1	-	TGTGCCAGCAGCCTTAAGATCCGAGGGGGTGAAGCTTTCTTT	CASSLKIRGGEAFF
TRBV15	many	TRBJ2-6	-	TGTGCCACCAGCAGACCGATTAGGACAGCCCTCTCTGGGGCCAACGTCCTGACTTTC	CATSRPIRTALSGANVLTF
TRBV7-6	many	TRBJ2-6	TRBD1	TGTGCCAGCAGCTTAGTTCCCGGGACAGGACTCTCTGGGGCCAACGTCCTGACTTTC	CASSLVPGTGLSGANVLTF
TRBV18	-	TRBJ2-7	-	TGTGCCAGCTCACCAAGTGCCTTCGCCTACGAGCAGTACTTC	CASSPSAFAYEQYF
TRBV13	-	TRBJ2-2	TRBD2	TGTGCCAGCAGCTTCTGGTCTAGCGGACTTTCCGGGGAGCTGTTTTTT	CASSFWSSGLSGELFF
TRBV20-1	many	TRBJ1-2	TRBD1	TGCAGTGCTAGAGGGGACAGGGAGGATGGCTACACCTTC	CSARGDREDGYTF
TRBV5-1	many	TRBJ1-5	-	TGCGCCAGCAGCTCGGGGGATTACAATCAGCCCCAGCATTTT	CASSSGDYNQPQHF
TRBV4-1	many	TRBJ2-4	TRBD1	TGCGCCAGCAGCTTTAAAGGGGGCGCGGCCAAAAACATTCAGTACTTC	CASSFKGGAAKNIQYF
TRBV4-2	many	TRBJ2-7	-	TGTGCCAGCAGCCGGCCAGGGGAGTCCCACGAGCAGTACTTC	CASSRPGESHEQYF
TRBV5-1	few	TRBJ1-2	-	TGCGCCAGCAGCTCCACAGCCCGAAGGGACTATGGCTACACCTTC	CASSSTARRDYGYTF
TRBV11-3	many	TRBJ1-3	-	TGTGCCAGCAGCTCCAACCTGGTGGACACCATATATTTT	CASSSNLVDTIYF
TRBV3-1	few	TRBJ2-7	-	TGTGCCAGCAGCACTCAAACCGAACAGTACTTC	CASSTQTEQYF
TRBV3-1	few	TRBJ2-5	-	TGTGCCAGCATCCTTACGAGTCAAGAGACCCAGTACTTC	CASILTSQETQYF